This entry concerns a single T cell receptor beta chain. From the 5' RACE reads, TCRdb lists one entry per CDR3 protein and no DNA. This table lists about 430,000 distinct CDR3 sequences. The data are from a study of T cells expressing NK-cell markers. Study in general: CD3+CD56+NKG2C+, CD3+CD56+NKG2C- and CD3+CD56-NKG2C+ T cells, once sorted, supplied the TCR beta repertoires. The authors sequenced eight donors, of whom seven were HCMV-seropositive and one was seronegative.

The CDR3 loop spans 13 amino acids. Germline lookup yields CDR1 SEHNR and CDR2 FQNEAQ (reference sequence). Sequencing was done on a sample of blood T cells: a sorted CD56 or NKG2C T cell subset, CD4+ or CD8+ T cells, or bulk PBMC T cells (not recorded which). This TCR was recovered from a woman in her 50s in good health. The gene calls are TRBV7-9 and TRBJ2-7; the D call from TCRdb, TRBD2, cannot be confirmed without DNA. CDR3 loop: CASSFGTAGEQYF. Based on the CDR3 plus reference TRBV7-9 and TRBJ2-7, the full variable domain is DTGVSQNPRHKITKRGQNVTFRCDPISEHNRLYWYRQTLGQGPEFLTYFQNEAQLEKSRLLSDRFSAERPKGSFSTLEIQRTEQGDSAMYLCASSFGTAGEQYFGPGTRLTVT.